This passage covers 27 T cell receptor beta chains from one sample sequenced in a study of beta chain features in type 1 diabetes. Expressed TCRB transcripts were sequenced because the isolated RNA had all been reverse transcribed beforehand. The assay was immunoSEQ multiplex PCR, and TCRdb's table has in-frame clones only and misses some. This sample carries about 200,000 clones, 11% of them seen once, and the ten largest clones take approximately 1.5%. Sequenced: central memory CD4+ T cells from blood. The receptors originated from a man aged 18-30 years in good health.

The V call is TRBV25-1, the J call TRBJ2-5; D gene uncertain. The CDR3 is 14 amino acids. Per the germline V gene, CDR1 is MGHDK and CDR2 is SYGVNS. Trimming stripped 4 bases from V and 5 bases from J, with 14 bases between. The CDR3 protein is CASSVPKLRETQYF. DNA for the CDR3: TGTGCCAGCAGTGTCCCCAAGCTCCGGGAGACCCAGTACTTC.

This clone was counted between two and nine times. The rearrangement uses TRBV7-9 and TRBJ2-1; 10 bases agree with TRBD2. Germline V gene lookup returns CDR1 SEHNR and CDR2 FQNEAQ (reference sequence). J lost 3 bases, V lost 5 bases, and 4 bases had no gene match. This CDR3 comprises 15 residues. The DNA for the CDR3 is TGTGCCAGCAGCCTACGGACTAGCGGCTACAATGAGCAGTTCTTC. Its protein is CASSLRTSGYNEQFF. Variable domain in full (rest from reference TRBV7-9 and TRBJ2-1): DTGVSQNPRHKITKRGQNVTFRCDPISEHNRLYWYRQTLGQGPEFLTYFQNEAQLEKSRLLSDRFSAERPKGSFSTLEIQRTEQGDSAMYLCASSLRTSGYNEQFFGPGTRLTVL.

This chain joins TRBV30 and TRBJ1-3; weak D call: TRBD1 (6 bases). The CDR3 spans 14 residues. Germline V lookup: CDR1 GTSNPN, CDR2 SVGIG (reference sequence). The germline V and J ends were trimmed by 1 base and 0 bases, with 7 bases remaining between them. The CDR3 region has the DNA TGTGCCTGGAGTGGGGGACACTCTGGAAACACCATATATTTT. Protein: CAWSGGHSGNTIYF.

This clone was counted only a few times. The chain's CDR3 is CALTLGQGRAYTF. CDR3 nucleotides: TGTGCCTTAACCCTCGGACAGGGACGAGCCTACACCTTC. This chain joins TRBV30 and TRBJ1-2; the match to TRBD1 covers 8 bases. The germline V gene has CDR1 GTSNPN and CDR2 SVGIG (reference sequence). The V and J ends lost 7 bases and 10 bases, in that order; junction bases with no gene match: 14. The CDR3 sequence is 13 residues long. Together with reference TRBV30 and TRBJ1-2, the CDR3 gives the full variable domain: SQTIHQWPATLVQPVGSPLSLECTVEGTSNPNLYWYRQAAGRGLQLLFYSVGIGQISSEVPQNLSASRPQDRQFILSSKKLLLSDSGFYLCALTLGQGRAYTFGSGTRLTVV.

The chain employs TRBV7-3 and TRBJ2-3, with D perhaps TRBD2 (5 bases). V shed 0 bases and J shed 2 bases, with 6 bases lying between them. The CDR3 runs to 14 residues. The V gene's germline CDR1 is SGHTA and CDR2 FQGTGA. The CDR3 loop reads CASSLTADTDTQYF. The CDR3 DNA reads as TGTGCCAGCAGCTTAACAGCGGACACAGATACGCAGTATTTT. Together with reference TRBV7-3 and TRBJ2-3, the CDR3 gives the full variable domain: GAGVSQTPSNKVTEKGKYVELRCDPISGHTALYWYRQSLGQGPEFLIYFQGTGAADDSGLPNDRFFAVRPEGSVSTLKIQRTERGDSAVYLCASSLTADTDTQYFGPGTRLTVL.

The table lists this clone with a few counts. The chain's CDR3 is CASSTGTGDQPQHF. In DNA, the CDR3 is TGCGCCAGCAGCACAGGGACAGGGGACCAGCCCCAGCATTTT. The chain carries TRBV5-1 and TRBJ1-5; 10 nucleotides align to TRBD1. Per the germline V gene, CDR1 is SGHRS and CDR2 is YFSETQ. The CDR3 covers 14 residues. V shed 4 bases and J 7 bases; nucleotides not matched to a gene: 5.

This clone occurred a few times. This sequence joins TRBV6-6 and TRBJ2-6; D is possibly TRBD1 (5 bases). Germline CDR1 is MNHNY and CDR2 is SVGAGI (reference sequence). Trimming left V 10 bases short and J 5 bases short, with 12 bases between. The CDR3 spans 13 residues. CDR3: CATLGLRANVLTF. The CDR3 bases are TGTGCCACCCTGGGGCTCCGGGCCAACGTCCTGACTTTC.

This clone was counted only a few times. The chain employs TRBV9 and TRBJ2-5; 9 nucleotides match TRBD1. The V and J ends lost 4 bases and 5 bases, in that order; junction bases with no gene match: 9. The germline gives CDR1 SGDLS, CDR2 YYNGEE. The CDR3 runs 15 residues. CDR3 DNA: TGTGCCAGCAGCCCACGGACAGGGGCCGGCGAGACCCAGTACTTC. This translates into CASSPRTGAGETQYF.

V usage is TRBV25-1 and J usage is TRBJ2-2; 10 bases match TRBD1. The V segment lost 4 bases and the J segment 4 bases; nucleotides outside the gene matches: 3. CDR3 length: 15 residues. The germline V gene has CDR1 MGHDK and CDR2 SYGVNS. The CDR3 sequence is CASSAWTGGTGELFF. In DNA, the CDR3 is TGTGCCAGCAGTGCCTGGACAGGGGGCACCGGGGAGCTGTTTTTT.

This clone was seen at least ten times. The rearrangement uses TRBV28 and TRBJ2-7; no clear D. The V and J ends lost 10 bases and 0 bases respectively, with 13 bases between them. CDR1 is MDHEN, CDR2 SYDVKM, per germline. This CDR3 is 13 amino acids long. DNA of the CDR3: TGTGCCACCCAGCAGTCCGGCTCCTACGAGCAGTACTTC. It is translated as CATQQSGSYEQYF.

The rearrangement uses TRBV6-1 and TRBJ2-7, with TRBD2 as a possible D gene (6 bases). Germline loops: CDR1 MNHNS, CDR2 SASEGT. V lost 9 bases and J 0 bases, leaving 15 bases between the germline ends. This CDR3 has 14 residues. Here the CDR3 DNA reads TGTGCCAGTAAGGCGGGACTGAGCTCCTACGAGCAGTACTTC. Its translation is CASKAGLSSYEQYF.

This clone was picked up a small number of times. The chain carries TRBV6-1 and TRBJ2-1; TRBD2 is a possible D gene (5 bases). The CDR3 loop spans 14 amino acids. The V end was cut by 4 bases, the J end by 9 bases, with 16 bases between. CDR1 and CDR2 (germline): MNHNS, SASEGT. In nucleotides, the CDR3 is TGTGCCAGCAGTGCTTTTACCGCGGCGGGTGAGCAGTTCTTC. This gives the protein CASSAFTAAGEQFF.

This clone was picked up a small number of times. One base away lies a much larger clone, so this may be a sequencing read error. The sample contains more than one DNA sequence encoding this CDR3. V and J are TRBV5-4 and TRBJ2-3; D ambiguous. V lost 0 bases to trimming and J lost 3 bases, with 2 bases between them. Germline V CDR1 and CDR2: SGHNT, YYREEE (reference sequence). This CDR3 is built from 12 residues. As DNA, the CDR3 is TGTGCCAGCAGCTTGGAGACAGATACGCAGTATTTT. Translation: CASSLETDTQYF.

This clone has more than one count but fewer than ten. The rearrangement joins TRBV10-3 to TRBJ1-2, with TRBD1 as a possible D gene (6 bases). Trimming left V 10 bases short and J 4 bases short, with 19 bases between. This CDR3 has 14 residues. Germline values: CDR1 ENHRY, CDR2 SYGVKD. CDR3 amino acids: CATRREGGVYGYTF. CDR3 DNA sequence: TGTGCCACCCGACGGGAAGGGGGTGTCTATGGCTACACCTTC.

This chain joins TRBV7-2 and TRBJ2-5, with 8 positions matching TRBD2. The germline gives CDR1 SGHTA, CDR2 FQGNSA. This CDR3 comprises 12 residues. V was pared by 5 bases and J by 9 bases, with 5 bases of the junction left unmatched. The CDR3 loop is CASSLDGRAQYF. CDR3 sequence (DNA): TGTGCCAGCAGCCTGGACGGGAGGGCCCAGTACTTC.

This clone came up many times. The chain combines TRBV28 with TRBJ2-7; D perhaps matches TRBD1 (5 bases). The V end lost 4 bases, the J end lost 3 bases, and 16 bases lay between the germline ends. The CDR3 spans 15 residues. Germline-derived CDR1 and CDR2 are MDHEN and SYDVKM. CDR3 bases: TGTGCCAGCAGTTCCCTTGGACAAATAAACTACGAGCAGTACTTC. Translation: CASSSLGQINYEQYF.

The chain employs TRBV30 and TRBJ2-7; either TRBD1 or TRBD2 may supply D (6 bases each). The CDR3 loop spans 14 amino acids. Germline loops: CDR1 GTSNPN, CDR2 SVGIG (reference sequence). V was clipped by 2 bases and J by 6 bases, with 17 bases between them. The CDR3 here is CAWSRGTLDVEQYF. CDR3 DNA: TGTGCCTGGAGTCGGGGGACACTGGATGTCGAGCAGTACTTC.

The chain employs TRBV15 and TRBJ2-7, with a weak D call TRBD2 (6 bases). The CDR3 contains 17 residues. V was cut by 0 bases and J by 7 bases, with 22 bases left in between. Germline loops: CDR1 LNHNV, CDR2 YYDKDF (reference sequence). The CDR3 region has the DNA TGTGCCACCAGCAGAGAACGAAGGCCGAGCGGGCGGGAAGAGCAGTACTTC. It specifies CATSRERRPSGREEQYF. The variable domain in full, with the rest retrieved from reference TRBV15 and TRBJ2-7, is DAMVIQNPRYQVTQFGKPVTLSCSQTLNHNVMYWYQQKSSQAPKLLFHYYDKDFNNEADTPDNFQSRRPNTSFCFLDIRSPGLGDTAMYLCATSRERRPSGREEQYFGPGTRLTVT.

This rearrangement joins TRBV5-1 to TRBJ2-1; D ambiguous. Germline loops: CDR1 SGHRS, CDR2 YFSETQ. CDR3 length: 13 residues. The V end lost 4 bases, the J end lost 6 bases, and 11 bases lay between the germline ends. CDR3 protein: CASSTYLANEQFF. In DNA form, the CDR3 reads TGCGCCAGCAGCACCTACTTGGCCAATGAGCAGTTCTTC.

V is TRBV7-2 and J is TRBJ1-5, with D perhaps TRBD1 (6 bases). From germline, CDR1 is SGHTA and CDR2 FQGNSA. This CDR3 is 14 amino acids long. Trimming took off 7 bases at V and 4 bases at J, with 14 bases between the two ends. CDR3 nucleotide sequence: TGTGCCAGCACCTCGGCAGGGGCGAATCAGCCCCAGCATTTT. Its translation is CASTSAGANQPQHF.

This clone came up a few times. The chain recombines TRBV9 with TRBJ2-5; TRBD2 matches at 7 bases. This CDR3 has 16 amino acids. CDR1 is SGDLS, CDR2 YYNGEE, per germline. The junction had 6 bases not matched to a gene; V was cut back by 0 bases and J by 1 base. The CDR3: CASSVAASGTQETQYF. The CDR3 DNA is TGTGCCAGCAGCGTAGCGGCTAGCGGAACCCAAGAGACCCAGTACTTC.

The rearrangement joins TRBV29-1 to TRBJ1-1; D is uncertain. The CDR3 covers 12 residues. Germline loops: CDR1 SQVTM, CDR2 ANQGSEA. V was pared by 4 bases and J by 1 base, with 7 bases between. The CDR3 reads CSVGAENTEAFF. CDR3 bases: TGCAGCGTTGGGGCAGAGAACACTGAAGCTTTCTTT.

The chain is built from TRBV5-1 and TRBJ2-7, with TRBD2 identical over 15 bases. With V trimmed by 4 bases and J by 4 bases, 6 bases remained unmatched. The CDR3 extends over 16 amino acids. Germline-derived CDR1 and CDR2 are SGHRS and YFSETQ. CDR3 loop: CASSAGTSGRLYEQYF. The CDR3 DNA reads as TGCGCCAGCAGCGCCGGGACTAGCGGGAGGTTGTACGAGCAGTACTTC.

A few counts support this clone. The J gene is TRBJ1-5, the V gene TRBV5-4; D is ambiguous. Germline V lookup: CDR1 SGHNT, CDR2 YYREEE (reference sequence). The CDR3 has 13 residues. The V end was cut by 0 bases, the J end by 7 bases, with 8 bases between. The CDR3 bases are TGTGCCAGCAGCTTGGATGGGTGGCAGCCCCAGCATTTT. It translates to CASSLDGWQPQHF.

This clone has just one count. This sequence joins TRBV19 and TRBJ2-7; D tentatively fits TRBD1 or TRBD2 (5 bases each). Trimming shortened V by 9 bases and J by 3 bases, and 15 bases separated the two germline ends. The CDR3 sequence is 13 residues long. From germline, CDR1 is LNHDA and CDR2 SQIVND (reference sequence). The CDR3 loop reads CASSAGDGYEQYF. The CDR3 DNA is TGTGCCAGCTCCGCCGGGGACGGCTACGAGCAGTACTTC.

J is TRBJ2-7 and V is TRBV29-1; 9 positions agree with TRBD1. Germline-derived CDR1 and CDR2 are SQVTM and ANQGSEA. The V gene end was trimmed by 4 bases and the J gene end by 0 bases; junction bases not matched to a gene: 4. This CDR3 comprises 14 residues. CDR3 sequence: CSVAGTGLSYEQYF. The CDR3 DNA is TGCAGCGTTGCCGGGACAGGGCTCTCCTACGAGCAGTACTTC.

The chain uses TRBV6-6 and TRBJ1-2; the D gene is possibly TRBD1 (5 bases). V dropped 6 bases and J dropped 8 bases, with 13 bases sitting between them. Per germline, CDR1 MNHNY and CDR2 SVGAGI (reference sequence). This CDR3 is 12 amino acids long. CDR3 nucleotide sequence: TGTGCCAGCAGGACAAAGGAGGGGGGCTACACCTTC. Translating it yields CASRTKEGGYTF.